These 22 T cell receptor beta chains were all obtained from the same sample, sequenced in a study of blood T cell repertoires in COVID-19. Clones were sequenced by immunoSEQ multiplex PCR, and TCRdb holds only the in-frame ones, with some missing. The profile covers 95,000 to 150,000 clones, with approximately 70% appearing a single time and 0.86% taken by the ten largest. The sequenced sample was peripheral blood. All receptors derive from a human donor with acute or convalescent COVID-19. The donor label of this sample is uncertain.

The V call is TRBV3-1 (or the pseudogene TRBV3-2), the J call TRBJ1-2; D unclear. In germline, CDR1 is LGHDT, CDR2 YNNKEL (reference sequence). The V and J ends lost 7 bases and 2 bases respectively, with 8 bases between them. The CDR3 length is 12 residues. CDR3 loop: CASNRGNYGYTF. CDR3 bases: TGTGCCAGCAACCGCGGGAACTATGGCTACACCTTC.

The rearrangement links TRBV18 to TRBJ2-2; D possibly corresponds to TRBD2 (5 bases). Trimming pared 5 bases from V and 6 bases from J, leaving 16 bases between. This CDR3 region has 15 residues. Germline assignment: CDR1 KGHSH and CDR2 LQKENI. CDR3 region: CASSFRAPGAGELFF. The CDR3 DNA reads TGTGCCAGCTCATTCCGGGCTCCCGGGGCCGGGGAGCTGTTTTTT. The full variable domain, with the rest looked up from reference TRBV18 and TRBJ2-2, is NAGVMQNPRHLVRRRGQEARLRCSPMKGHSHVYWYRQLPEEGLKFMVYLQKENIIDESGMPKERFSAEFPKEGPSILRIQQVVRGDSAAYFCASSFRAPGAGELFFGEGSRLTVL.

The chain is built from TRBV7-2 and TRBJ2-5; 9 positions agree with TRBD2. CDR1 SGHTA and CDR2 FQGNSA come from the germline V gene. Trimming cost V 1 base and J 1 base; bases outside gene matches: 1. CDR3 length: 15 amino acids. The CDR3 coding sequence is TGTGCCAGCAGCTTAGTAGCGGGGGCCCAAGAGACCCAGTACTTC. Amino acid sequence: CASSLVAGAQETQYF.

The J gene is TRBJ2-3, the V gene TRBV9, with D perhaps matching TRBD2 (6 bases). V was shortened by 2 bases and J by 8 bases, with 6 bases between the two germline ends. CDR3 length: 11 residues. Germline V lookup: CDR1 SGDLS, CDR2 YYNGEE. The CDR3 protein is CASSVGGTQYF. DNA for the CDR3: TGTGCCAGCAGCGTGGGGGGTACGCAGTATTTT.

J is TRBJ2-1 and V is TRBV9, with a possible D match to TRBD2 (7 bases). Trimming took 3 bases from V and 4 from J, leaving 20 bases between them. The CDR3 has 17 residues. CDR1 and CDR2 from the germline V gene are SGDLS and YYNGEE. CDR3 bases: TGTGCCAGCAGCGCCTCGGTGAGGGGGGGGACGTACAATGAGCAGTTCTTC. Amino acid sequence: CASSASVRGGTYNEQFF.

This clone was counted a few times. CDR3 amino acids: CASSETGGPYQPQHF. In nucleotides, the CDR3 is TGTGCCAGCAGTGAAACAGGGGGTCCATATCAGCCCCAGCATTTT. The rearrangement uses TRBV6-1 and TRBJ1-5; 8 bases map to TRBD1. The CDR3 is 15 amino acids. Germline V gene sequence: CDR1 MNHNS, CDR2 SASEGT. The V and J ends lost 2 bases and 5 bases, in that order; junction bases with no gene match: 5.

Here the CDR3 DNA reads TGTGCCAGCAAAGGGACAGGGGGCAACATTCAGTACTTC. Translating it yields CASKGTGGNIQYF. The chain has TRBV3-1 (or the pseudogene TRBV3-2) and TRBJ2-4; 12 bases align to TRBD1. Germline V gene sequence: CDR1 LGHDT, CDR2 YNNKEL (reference sequence). The V segment lost 7 bases and the J segment 7 bases; nucleotides outside the gene matches: 2. The CDR3 consists of 13 residues.

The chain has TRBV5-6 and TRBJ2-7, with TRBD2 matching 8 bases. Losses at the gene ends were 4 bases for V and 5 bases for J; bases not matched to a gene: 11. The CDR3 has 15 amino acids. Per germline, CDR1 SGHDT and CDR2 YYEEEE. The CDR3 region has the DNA TGTGCCAGCAGCCGGGGACTAGTTTTTCACAACGAGCAGTACGTC. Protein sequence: CASSRGLVFHNEQYV.

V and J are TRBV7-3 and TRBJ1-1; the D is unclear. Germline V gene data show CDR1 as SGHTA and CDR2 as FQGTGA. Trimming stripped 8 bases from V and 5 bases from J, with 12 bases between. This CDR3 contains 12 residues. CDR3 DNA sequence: TGTGCCAGCCGGAGTGAATCGACTGAAGCTTTCTTT. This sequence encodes CASRSESTEAFF.

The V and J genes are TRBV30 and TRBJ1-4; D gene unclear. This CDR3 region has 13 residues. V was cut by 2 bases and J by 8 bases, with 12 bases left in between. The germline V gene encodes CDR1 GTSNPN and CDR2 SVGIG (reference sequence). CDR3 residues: CAWSWSGWEKLFF. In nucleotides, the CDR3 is TGTGCCTGGAGTTGGTCCGGTTGGGAAAAACTGTTTTTT.

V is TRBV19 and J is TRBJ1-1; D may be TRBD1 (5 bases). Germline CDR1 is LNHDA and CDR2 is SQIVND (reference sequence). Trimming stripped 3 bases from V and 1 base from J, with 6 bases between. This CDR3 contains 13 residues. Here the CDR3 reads CASSIQGNTEAFF. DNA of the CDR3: TGTGCCAGTAGTATCCAGGGGAACACTGAAGCTTTCTTT. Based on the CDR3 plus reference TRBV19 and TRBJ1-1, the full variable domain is DGGITQSPKYLFRKEGQNVTLSCEQNLNHDAMYWYRQDPGQGLRLIYYSQIVNDFQKGDIAEGYSVSREKKESFPLTVTSAQKNPTAFYLCASSIQGNTEAFFGQGTRLTVV.

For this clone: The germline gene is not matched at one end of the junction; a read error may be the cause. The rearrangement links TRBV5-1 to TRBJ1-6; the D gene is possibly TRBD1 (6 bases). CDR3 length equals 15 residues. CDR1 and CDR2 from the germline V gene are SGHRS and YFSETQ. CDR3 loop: CASSRGDTDNSPLHF. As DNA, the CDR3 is TGCGCGAGCAGCCGGGGGGACACAGATAATTCACCCCTCCACTTT.

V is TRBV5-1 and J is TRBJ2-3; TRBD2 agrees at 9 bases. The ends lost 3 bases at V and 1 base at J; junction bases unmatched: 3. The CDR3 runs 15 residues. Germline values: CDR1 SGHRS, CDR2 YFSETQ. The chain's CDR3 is CASSYSGGGTDTQYF. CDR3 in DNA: TGCGCCAGCAGCTATAGCGGGGGAGGCACAGATACGCAGTATTTT. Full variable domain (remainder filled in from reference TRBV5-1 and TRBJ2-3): KAGVTQTPRYLIKTRGQQVTLSCSPISGHRSVSWYQQTPGQGLQFLFEYFSETQRNKGNFPGRFSGRQFSNSRSEMNVSTLELGDSALYLCASSYSGGGTDTQYFGPGTRLTVL.

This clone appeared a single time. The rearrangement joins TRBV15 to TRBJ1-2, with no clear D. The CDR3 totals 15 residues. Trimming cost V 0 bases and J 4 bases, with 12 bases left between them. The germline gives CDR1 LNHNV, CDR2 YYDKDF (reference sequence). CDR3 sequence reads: CATSREPGAGYGYTF. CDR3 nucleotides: TGTGCCACCAGCAGAGAACCGGGCGCGGGCTATGGCTACACCTTC.

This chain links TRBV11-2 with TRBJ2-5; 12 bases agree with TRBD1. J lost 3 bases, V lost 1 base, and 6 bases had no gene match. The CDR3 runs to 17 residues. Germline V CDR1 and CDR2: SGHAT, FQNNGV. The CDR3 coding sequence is TGTGCCAGCAGCTTAGGGGACAGGGGGCTTGTGGAAGAGACCCAGTACTTC. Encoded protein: CASSLGDRGLVEETQYF.

The CDR3 DNA is TGCAGCGTCGAAAGTAGAGGGGGAGAGACCCAGTACTTC. Translation gives CSVESRGGETQYF. The chain carries TRBV29-1 and TRBJ2-5, with a weak D call TRBD1 (6 bases). V was cut by 6 bases and J by 4 bases, with 15 bases left in between. The CDR3 consists of 13 residues. In germline, CDR1 is SQVTM, CDR2 ANQGSEA.

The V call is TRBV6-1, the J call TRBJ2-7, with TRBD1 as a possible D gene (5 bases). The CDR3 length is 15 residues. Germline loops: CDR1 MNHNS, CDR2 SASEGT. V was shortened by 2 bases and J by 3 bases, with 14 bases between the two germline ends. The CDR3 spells CASSETRPGNYEQYV. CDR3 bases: TGTGCCAGCAGTGAAACTCGGCCAGGGAACTACGAGCAGTACGTC.

Written as DNA, the CDR3 is TGCGCCAGCAGCTTGGGGGGCACATCATTCGGAAATGAAGCTTTCTTT. Translation: CASSLGGTSFGNEAFF. V and J are TRBV5-1 and TRBJ1-1, with D possibly being TRBD1 (5 bases). V lost 0 bases, J lost 7 bases, and 19 bases lay in between. Germline-derived CDR1 and CDR2 are SGHRS and YFSETQ. The CDR3 covers 16 residues.

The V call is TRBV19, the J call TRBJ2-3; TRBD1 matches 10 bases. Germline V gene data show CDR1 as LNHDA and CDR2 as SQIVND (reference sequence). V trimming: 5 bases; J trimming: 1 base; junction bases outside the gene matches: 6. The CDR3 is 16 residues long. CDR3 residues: CASSRSGTGGTDTQYF. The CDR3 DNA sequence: TGTGCCAGTAGTCGGTCCGGGACAGGGGGCACAGATACGCAGTATTTT.

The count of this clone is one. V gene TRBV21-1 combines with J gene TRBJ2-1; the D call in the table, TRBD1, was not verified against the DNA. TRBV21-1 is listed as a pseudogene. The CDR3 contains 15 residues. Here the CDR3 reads CASSKVGDRNNEQFF. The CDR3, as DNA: TGTGCCAGCAGCAAAGTTGGGGACAGGAACAATGAGCAGTTCTTC.

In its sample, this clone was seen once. This CDR3 reads CASSDMGQLNSPLHF. For the CDR3, the DNA is TGTGCCAGCAGTGATATGGGACAGCTAAATTCACCCCTCCACTTT. V gene TRBV2 combines with J gene TRBJ1-6; TRBD1 matches at 7 bases. The CDR3 totals 15 residues. V shed 3 bases and J 7 bases; nucleotides not matched to a gene: 6. Germline CDR1 is SNHLY and CDR2 is FYNNEI.

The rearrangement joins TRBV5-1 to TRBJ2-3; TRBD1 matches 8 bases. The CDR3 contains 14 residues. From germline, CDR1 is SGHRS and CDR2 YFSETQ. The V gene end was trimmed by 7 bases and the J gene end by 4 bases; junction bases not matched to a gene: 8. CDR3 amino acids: CASSDRGGADTQYF. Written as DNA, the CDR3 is TGCGCCAGCTCTGACAGGGGAGGCGCAGATACGCAGTATTTT.